This TCR beta chain was obtained from a study of blood T cell repertoires in COVID-19. For the study at large: COVID-19 samples, acute and convalescent, were from the United States, Italy and Spain.

This table comes from immunoSEQ multiplex PCR, and its TCRdb copy is limited to in-frame clones, with some not included. The sample consists of under 200,000 clones, roughly 84% of them appearing once. The specimen was peripheral blood. The clonotype was recovered from a woman aged 80 or over with acute or convalescent COVID-19.

DNA for the CDR3: TGCGCCAGCAGCTTGCAGGGAGGGGACGAAAAACTGTTTTTT. It yields the protein CASSLQGGDEKLFF. The chain links TRBV5-1 to TRBJ1-4; possible D gene TRBD1, 5 bases. Germline V gene sequence: CDR1 SGHRS, CDR2 YFSETQ. The CDR3 totals 14 residues. V lost 1 base and J 8 bases, leaving 12 bases between the germline ends.